The rows below give T cell receptor beta chains drawn from one sample of a study of human T cells and chemical hapten exposure. TCRdb reprocessed the RACE reads with MiXCR, giving one entry per CDR3 protein. In the table there are 210,000 or so distinct CDR3 sequences, more than 20% of which are singletons. Sequencing used whole blood, obtained in connection with sensitization to the hapten diphenylcyclopropenone (DPC). The receptors stem from a woman aged 40-49 years with alopecia areata. Some clones in this sample may be carry-over from other donors' samples. Both conserved end residues are part of each CDR3. D genes are given only for firm matches. Part of the rows lack a size; the others show once, few, many or a class for expanded clones.

v_call,d_call,j_call,clone_size,cdr3_aa,cdr3_nt
TRBV20-1,-,TRBJ2-7,-,CSAPLGLSSYEQYF,TGCAGTGCCCCCCTAGGGCTGAGCTCCTACGAGCAGTACTTC
TRBV12-3/TRBV12-4,-,TRBJ1-2,few,CASSSTGHGPYGYTF,TGTGCCAGCAGTTCCACGGGACACGGACCGTATGGCTACACCTTC
TRBV5-5,TRBD1,TRBJ2-3,-,CASSAGDRGGGDTQYF,TGTGCCAGCAGCGCTGGGGACAGGGGAGGCGGAGATACGCAGTATTTT
TRBV15,-,TRBJ2-1,-,CATSKGVVYNEQFF,TGTGCCACCAGCAAGGGGGTTGTCTACAATGAGCAGTTCTTC
TRBV6-5,TRBD1,TRBJ2-1,once,CASKRTGGKESEQFF,TGTGCCAGCAAACGAACAGGGGGCAAGGAGAGTGAGCAGTTCTTC
TRBV6-5,TRBD2,TRBJ2-7,-,CASSPLTSGSNEQYF,TGTGCCAGCAGCCCCCTGACTAGCGGGAGTAACGAGCAGTACTTC
TRBV25-1,-,TRBJ1-2,-,CASSFSGSSNYGYTF,TGTGCCAGCAGCTTCTCAGGGAGCTCTAACTATGGCTACACCTTC
TRBV6-2/TRBV6-3,-,TRBJ1-5,few,CAIGSNQPQHF,TGTGCCATAGGGAGCAATCAGCCCCAGCATTTT
TRBV5-1,TRBD1,TRBJ1-1,once,CASSLQTGTTEAFF,TGCGCCAGCAGCCTCCAGACAGGGACCACTGAAGCTTTCTTT
TRBV28,-,TRBJ2-7,-,CASSLPGRISYEQYF,TGTGCCAGCAGTTTACCGGGGAGGATTTCCTACGAGCAGTACTTC
TRBV7-2,-,TRBJ2-1,-,CASSLERWGQRYNEQFF,TGTGCCAGCAGCTTAGAACGGTGGGGACAACGCTACAATGAGCAGTTCTTC
TRBV6-6,-,TRBJ1-5,many,CASSRGGTVSQPQHF,TGTGCCAGCTCTAGAGGGGGTACGGTGAGTCAGCCCCAGCATTTT
TRBV6-2/TRBV6-3,-,TRBJ2-1,few,CASSPTVGGIYNEQFF,TGTGCCAGCAGCCCCACGGTTGGCGGGATATACAATGAGCAGTTCTTC
TRBV6-5,-,TRBJ2-7,few,CASSYSRGQYEQYF,TGTGCCAGCAGTTACTCCCGGGGGCAATACGAGCAGTACTTC
TRBV19,TRBD1,TRBJ1-2,few,CASQPGGLRGYTF,TGTGCCAGTCAACCAGGGGGCTTAAGAGGCTACACCTTC
TRBV12-3/TRBV12-4,TRBD1,TRBJ2-2,many,CASSLALRGHTGELFF,TGTGCCAGCAGTTTAGCGTTAAGGGGGCACACCGGGGAGCTGTTTTTT
TRBV20-1,TRBD2,TRBJ2-3,-,CSARDLAGGFPDTQYF,TGCAGTGCTAGAGATCTAGCGGGAGGGTTCCCAGATACGCAGTATTTT
TRBV11-2,TRBD1,TRBJ2-1,-,CASSTDRANEQFF,TGTGCCAGCAGTACGGACAGGGCCAATGAGCAGTTCTTC
TRBV20-1,TRBD1,TRBJ2-5,-,CSASRGTGKISVQYF,TGCAGTGCCAGTCGGGGGACAGGCAAAATTTCGGTGCAGTACTTC
TRBV28,TRBD2,TRBJ2-3,few,CASKESGLAGGAQYF,TGTGCCAGCAAAGAGTCGGGACTAGCGGGAGGGGCGCAGTATTTT
TRBV28,TRBD2,TRBJ2-7,few,CASSESSGRFSYEQYF,TGTGCCAGCAGCGAATCTAGCGGGAGGTTCTCCTACGAGCAGTACTTC
TRBV4-3,TRBD1,TRBJ1-4,few,CASSQDRGDGSGKLFF,TGCGCCAGCAGCCAAGACAGGGGGGACGGTAGTGGAAAACTGTTTTTT
TRBV5-6,-,TRBJ2-7,-,CASSQGRNYEQYF,TGTGCCAGCAGCCAGGGGCGAAACTACGAGCAGTACTTC
TRBV20-1,-,TRBJ1-5,-,CSARVGPSNQPQHF,TGCAGTGCTAGAGTCGGCCCAAGCAATCAGCCCCAGCATTTT
TRBV27,-,TRBJ1-5,-,CASSYTGSQPQHF,TGTGCCAGCAGCTATACGGGTAGTCAGCCCCAGCATTTT
TRBV4-1,-,TRBJ1-2,many,CASSQPLEGYGYTF,TGCGCCAGCAGCCAACCGCTAGAAGGATATGGCTACACCTTC
TRBV5-1,TRBD2,TRBJ2-3,-,CASSPGLAGDRDTQYF,TGCGCCAGCAGCCCCGGACTAGCGGGAGATAGAGATACGCAGTATTTT
TRBV6-5,TRBD1,TRBJ1-2,-,CASSYSTGTPTRGYTF,TGTGCCAGCAGTTACTCGACAGGGACACCAACGAGAGGCTACACCTTC
TRBV11-2,TRBD2,TRBJ2-4,-,CASSPTSGWGDIQYF,TGTGCCAGCAGCCCGACTAGCGGGTGGGGGGACATTCAGTACTTC
TRBV12-3/TRBV12-4,-,TRBJ2-5,few,CASSLADPTQYF,TGTGCCAGCAGTTTAGCCGACCCGACCCAGTACTTC
TRBV7-9,-,TRBJ1-1,few,CASRTDGSENTEAFF,TGTGCCAGCAGAACTGATGGGTCAGAGAACACTGAAGCTTTCTTT
TRBV7-2,-,TRBJ2-5,-,CASSLARVSQETQYF,TGTGCCAGCAGCTTAGCGCGCGTCAGCCAAGAGACCCAGTACTTC
TRBV6-1,-,TRBJ2-6,few,CASSEVSGANVLTF,TGTGCCAGCAGCGAGGTCTCTGGGGCCAACGTCCTGACTTTC
TRBV29-1,TRBD1,TRBJ1-1,-,CSVQRGLSATEAFF,TGCAGCGTTCAAAGGGGGCTCTCTGCCACTGAAGCTTTCTTT
TRBV7-2,TRBD2,TRBJ2-3,few,CASSFRLAESDTQYF,TGTGCCAGCAGCTTTCGACTAGCGGAGTCAGATACGCAGTATTTT
TRBV28,-,TRBJ1-2,few,CASSLRGIYNYGYTF,TGTGCCAGCAGCCTCCGGGGCATATATAACTATGGCTACACCTTC
TRBV6-2/TRBV6-3,-,TRBJ1-2,-,CASSYSRDNGYTF,TGTGCCAGCAGTTACTCCCGGGACAATGGCTACACCTTC
TRBV9,TRBD2,TRBJ2-1,few,CASSGSSSGRVAYNEQFF,TGTGCCAGCAGCGGTTCATCTAGCGGGAGGGTTGCCTACAATGAGCAGTTCTTC
TRBV10-3,-,TRBJ2-3,few,CAIKGDGDTDTQYF,TGTGCCATCAAAGGGGACGGCGACACAGATACGCAGTATTTT
TRBV11-2,-,TRBJ1-2,-,CASSLDRAAYGYTF,TGTGCCAGCAGCCTGGACCGAGCCGCCTATGGCTACACCTTC
TRBV29-1,-,TRBJ2-1,many,CSVGGSSYNEQFF,TGCAGCGTAGGGGGAAGCTCCTACAATGAGCAGTTCTTC
TRBV20-1,-,TRBJ2-3,-,CSARDWTITDTQYF,TGCAGTGCTAGAGACTGGACCATCACAGATACGCAGTATTTT